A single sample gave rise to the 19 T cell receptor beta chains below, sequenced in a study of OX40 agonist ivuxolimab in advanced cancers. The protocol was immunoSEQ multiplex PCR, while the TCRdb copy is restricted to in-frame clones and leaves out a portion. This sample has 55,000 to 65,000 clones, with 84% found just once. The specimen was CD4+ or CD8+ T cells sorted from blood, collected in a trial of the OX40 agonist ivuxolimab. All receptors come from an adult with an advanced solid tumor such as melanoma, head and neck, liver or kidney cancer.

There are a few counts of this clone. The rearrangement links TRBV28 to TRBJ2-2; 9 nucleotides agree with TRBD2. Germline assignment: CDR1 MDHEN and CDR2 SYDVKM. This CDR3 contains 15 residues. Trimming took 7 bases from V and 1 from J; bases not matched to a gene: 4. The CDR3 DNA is TGTGCCAGCAATCGACTAGCGGTGAACACCGGGGAGCTGTTTTTT. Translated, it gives CASNRLAVNTGELFF.

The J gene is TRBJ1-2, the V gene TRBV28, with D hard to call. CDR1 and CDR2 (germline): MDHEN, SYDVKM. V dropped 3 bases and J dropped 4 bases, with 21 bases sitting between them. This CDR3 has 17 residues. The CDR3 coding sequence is TGTGCCAGCAGTTTCGGCATGAGCCTGACCTTTAGCTATGGCTACACCTTC. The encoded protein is CASSFGMSLTFSYGYTF.

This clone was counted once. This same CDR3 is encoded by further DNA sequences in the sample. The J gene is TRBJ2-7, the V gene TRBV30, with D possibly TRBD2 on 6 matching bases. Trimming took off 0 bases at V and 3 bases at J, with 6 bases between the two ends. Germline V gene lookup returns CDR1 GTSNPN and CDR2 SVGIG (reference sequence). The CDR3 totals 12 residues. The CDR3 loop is CAWSVGGYEQYF. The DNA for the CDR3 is TGTGCCTGGAGTGTGGGAGGCTACGAGCAGTACTTC.

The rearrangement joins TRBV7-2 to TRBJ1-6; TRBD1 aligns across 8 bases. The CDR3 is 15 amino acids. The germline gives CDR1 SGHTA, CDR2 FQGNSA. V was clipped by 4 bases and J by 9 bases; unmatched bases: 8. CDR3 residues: CASSWGTGLSSPLHF. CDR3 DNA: TGTGCCAGCAGCTGGGGGACAGGTTTGAGTTCACCCCTCCACTTT.

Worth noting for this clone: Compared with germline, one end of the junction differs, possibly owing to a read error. The CDR3 loop is CASSQGGTYSVAGVGTGELFF. CDR3 sequence (DNA): TGTGCCAGCAGTCAAGGGGGGACTTACTCAGTAGCGGGAGTCGGAACCGGGGAGCTGTTTTTT. This chain uses TRBV14 with TRBJ2-2; 9 bases align to TRBD2. CDR1 is SGHDN, CDR2 FVKESK, per germline. The CDR3 contains 21 residues.

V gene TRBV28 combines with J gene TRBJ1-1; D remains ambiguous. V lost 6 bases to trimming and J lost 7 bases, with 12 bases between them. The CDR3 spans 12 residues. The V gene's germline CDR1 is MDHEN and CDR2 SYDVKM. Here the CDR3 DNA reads TGTGCCAGCAGCCCCAGGAGGAGTGAAGCTTTCTTT. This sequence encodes CASSPRRSEAFF.

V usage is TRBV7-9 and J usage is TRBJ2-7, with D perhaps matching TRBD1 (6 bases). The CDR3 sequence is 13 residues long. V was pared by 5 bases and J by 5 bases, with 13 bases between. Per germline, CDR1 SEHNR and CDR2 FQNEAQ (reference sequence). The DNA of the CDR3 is TGTGCCAGCAGCATTCCACAGGGCGACGAGCAGTACTTC. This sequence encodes CASSIPQGDEQYF.

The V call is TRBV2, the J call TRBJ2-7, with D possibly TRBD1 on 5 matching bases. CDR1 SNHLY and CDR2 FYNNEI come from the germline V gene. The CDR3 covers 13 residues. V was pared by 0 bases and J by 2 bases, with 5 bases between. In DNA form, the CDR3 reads TGTGCCAGCAGTGAAGCGGGGCCCTACGAGCAGTACTTC. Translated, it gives CASSEAGPYEQYF.

This CDR3 is CAISPRASRGNQPQHF. CDR3 DNA sequence: TGTGCCATCAGCCCCCGGGCCTCACGCGGTAATCAGCCCCAGCATTTT. The chain uses TRBV10-3 and TRBJ1-5; D call uncertain. The CDR3 runs 16 residues. CDR1 and CDR2 (germline): ENHRY, SYGVKD. Trimming took off 6 bases at V and 4 bases at J, with 19 bases between the two ends.

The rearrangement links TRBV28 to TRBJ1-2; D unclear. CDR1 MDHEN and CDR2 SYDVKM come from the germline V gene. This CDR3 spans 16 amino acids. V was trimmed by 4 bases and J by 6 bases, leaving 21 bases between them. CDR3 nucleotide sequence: TGTGCCAGCAGTTCCTTCGTTCGTCTAAAAGGGAATGGCTACACCTTC. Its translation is CASSSFVRLKGNGYTF.

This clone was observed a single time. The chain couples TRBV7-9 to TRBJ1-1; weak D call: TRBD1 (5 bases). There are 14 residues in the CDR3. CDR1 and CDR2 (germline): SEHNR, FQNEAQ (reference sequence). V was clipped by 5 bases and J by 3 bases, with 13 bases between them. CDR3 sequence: CASSRSGGYTEAFF. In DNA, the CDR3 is TGTGCCAGCAGCCGGTCCGGGGGTTACACTGAAGCTTTCTTT.

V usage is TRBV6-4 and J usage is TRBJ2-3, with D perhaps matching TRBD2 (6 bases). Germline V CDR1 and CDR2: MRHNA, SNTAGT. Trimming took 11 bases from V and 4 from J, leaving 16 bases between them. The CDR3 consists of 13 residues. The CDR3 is CASSREISDTQYF. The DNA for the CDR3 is TGTGCCTCCAGCCGGGAGATCTCAGATACGCAGTATTTT.

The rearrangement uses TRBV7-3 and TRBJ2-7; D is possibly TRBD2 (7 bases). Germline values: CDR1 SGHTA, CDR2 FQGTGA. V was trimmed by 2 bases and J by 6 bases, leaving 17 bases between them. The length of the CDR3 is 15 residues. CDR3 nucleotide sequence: TGTGCCAGCAGCTTATCGGGGGGCCTGTCTCCCGAGCAGTACTTC. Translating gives CASSLSGGLSPEQYF.

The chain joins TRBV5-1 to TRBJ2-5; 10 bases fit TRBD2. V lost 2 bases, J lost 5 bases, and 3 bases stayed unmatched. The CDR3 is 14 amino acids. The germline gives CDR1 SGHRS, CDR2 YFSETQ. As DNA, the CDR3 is TGCGCCAGCAGCTTCCCAGCGGGAGGGGAGACCCAGTACTTC. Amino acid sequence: CASSFPAGGETQYF.

Here the CDR3 reads CASSLTAGRGEAFF. The CDR3 DNA sequence: TGTGCCAGCAGCTTAACGGCGGGGAGGGGTGAAGCTTTCTTT. This chain uses TRBV7-3 with TRBJ1-1, with a tentative D call TRBD1 (5 bases). CDR1 SGHTA and CDR2 FQGTGA come from the germline V gene. Trimming took 0 bases from V and 7 from J, leaving 12 bases between them. The CDR3 loop spans 14 amino acids.

CDR3 DNA: TGCGCCAGCAGCTGGGCGGCCGGTGCCGGGGAGCTGTTTTTT. Translated: CASSWAAGAGELFF. The chain joins TRBV5-1 to TRBJ2-2; D remains unclear. Germline V gives CDR1 SGHRS, CDR2 YFSETQ. The CDR3 length is 14 residues. The V end was cut by 3 bases, the J end by 6 bases, with 12 bases between.

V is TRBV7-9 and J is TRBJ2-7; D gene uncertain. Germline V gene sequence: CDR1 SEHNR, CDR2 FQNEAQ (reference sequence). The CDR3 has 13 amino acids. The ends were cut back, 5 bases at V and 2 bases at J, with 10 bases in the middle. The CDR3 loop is CASSPRGPYEQYF. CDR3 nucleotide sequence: TGTGCCAGCAGCCCCCGAGGACCCTACGAGCAGTACTTC. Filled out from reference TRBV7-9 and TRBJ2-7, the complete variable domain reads DTGVSQNPRHKITKRGQNVTFRCDPISEHNRLYWYRQTLGQGPEFLTYFQNEAQLEKSRLLSDRFSAERPKGSFSTLEIQRTEQGDSAMYLCASSPRGPYEQYFGPGTRLTVT.

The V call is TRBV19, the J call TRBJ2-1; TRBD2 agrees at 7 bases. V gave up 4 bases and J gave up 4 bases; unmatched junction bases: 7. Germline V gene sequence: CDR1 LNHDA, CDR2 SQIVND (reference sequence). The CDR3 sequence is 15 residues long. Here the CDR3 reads CASSKGTNIYNEQFF. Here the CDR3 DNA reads TGTGCCAGTAGTAAAGGGACTAATATATACAATGAGCAGTTCTTC.

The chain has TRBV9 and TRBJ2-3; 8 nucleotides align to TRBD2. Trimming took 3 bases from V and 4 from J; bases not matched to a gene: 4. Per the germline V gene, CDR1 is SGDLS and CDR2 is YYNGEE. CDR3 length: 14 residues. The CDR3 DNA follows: TGTGCCAGCAGCGCCCGGGGGGGCCCAGATACGCAGTATTTT. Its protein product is CASSARGGPDTQYF.